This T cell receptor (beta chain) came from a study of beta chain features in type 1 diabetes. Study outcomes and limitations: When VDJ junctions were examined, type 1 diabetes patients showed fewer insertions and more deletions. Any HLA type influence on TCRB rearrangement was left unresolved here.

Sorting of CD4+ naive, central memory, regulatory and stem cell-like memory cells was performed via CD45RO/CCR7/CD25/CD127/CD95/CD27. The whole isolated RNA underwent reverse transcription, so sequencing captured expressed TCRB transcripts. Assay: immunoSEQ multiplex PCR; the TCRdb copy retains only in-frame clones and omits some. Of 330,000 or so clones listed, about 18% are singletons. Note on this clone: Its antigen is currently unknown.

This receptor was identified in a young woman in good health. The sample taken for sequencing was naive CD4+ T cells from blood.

CDR3 sequence (DNA): TGTGCCAGTAGTACTCAGGGGGACACTGAAGCTTTCTTT. Its translation: CASSTQGDTEAFF. The J gene is TRBJ1-1, the V gene TRBV19, with 7 bases that match TRBD1. The CDR3 consists of 13 residues. Germline V gene lookup returns CDR1 LNHDA and CDR2 SQIVND (reference sequence). J lost 3 bases, V lost 4 bases, and 2 bases had no gene match.